Each of the 7 T cell receptor beta chains below was sequenced from the same sample in a study of T cell repertoires in cytomegalovirus infection (dated by TCRdb to about 2019). Sequenced on an Illumina HiSeq 1500. The public reads were reanalyzed by TCRdb: fastp trimming at Q25, MiXCR alignment, in-frame beta chains only. CDR3 protein sequences are deduplicated, and each keeps its most common genes and DNA. The table for this sample lists about 490,000 distinct CDR3 sequences; 15% to 20% of them were counted only once. Of the sample, under 30% is held by the ten largest clones. The sequenced sample consisted of CD8+ T cells from PBMCs. All receptors derive from a human donor in good health (CMV status not recorded). Some clones in this sample may be carry-over from other donors' samples.

This clonotype has only a few counts. The rearrangement links TRBV27 to TRBJ2-1; TRBD2 matches 13 bases. CDR1 and CDR2 (germline): MNHEY, SMNVEV (reference sequence). The length of the CDR3 is 15 residues. V lost 4 bases, J lost 8 bases, and 5 bases stayed unmatched. In nucleotides, the CDR3 is TGTGCCAGCAGTTGGACTAGCGGGAGTTTCGATGAGCAGTTCTTC. It codes for CASSWTSGSFDEQFF.

V is TRBV5-4 and J is TRBJ1-3; D ambiguous. There are 16 residues in the CDR3. Germline CDR1 is SGHNT and CDR2 is YYREEE (reference sequence). Trimming removed 2 bases from V and 2 bases from J, with 14 bases in between. For the CDR3, the DNA is TGTGCCAGCAGCTTTACCCAGGACTTTCCTGGAAACACCATATATTTT. It is translated as CASSFTQDFPGNTIYF.

Of note for this clonotype: At one boundary the junction diverges from the germline segment, which might be a read error. The V gene is TRBV20-1, the J gene TRBJ2-1; perhaps TRBD1 as D (5 bases). Per germline, CDR1 DFQATT and CDR2 SNEGSKA (reference sequence). The CDR3 has 15 amino acids. Here the CDR3 reads CGAREIPGYYNEQFF. In DNA form, the CDR3 reads TGCGGTGCTAGAGAAATCCCAGGGTATTACAATGAGCAGTTCTTC.

This clonotype was found many times. The chain uses TRBV12-3 or TRBV12-4 and TRBJ2-5, with TRBD1 identical over 7 bases. V was pared by 4 bases and J by 1 base, with 6 bases of the junction left unmatched. There are 15 residues in the CDR3. The CDR3 reads CASSSPWDSQETQYF. DNA of the CDR3: TGTGCCAGCAGTTCTCCTTGGGACAGCCAAGAGACCCAGTACTTC.

Worth noting for this clonotype: This may be a read error: a much more frequent sequence differs by one nucleotide. The J gene is TRBJ2-7, the V gene TRBV7-6; D is unclear. This CDR3 contains 12 residues. Trimming shortened V by 3 bases and J by 5 bases, and 8 bases separated the two germline ends. Germline CDR1 and CDR2: SGHVS and FNYEAQ. CDR3 residues: CASSLDGNEQYF. The CDR3 DNA is TGTGCCAGCAGCTTGGATGGCAACGAGCAGTACTTC.

This clonotype was recorded a few times. The chain employs TRBV7-8 and TRBJ2-7; 10 nucleotides agree with TRBD1. This CDR3 has 17 residues. The V gene end was trimmed by 3 bases and the J gene end by 7 bases; junction bases not matched to a gene: 15. Germline lookup yields CDR1 SGHVS and CDR2 FQNEAQ. The CDR3 sequence: CASSFSPTGGKLLEQYF. The CDR3 DNA sequence: TGTGCCAGCAGCTTCTCTCCGACAGGGGGCAAGTTGCTGGAGCAGTACTTC.

This clonotype showed up just a few times. The gene calls are TRBV20-1 and TRBJ2-3, with 8 bases fitting TRBD1. The trim removed 2 bases at V and 4 bases at J, leaving 5 bases unmatched. The CDR3 extends over 14 amino acids. The germline V gene has CDR1 DFQATT and CDR2 SNEGSKA (reference sequence). The CDR3, as DNA: TGCAGTGCTAGACCGGACAGGGATGCAGATACGCAGTATTTT. Protein sequence: CSARPDRDADTQYF.